The 27 T cell receptor beta chains in this list originate from one sample, sequenced in a study of response to subunit inactivated influenza vaccine. Via MiXCR, TCRdb re-called the RT-PCR reads, giving one row per CDR3 protein. The repertoire includes hundreds of thousands of distinct CDR3 sequences, approximately 15% of them detected once, and approximately 10% sits in the top ten. Sequenced material: PBMCs from blood, taken 11 to 12 days after vaccination. The receptors were sampled from a middle-aged man who received an inactivated influenza vaccine.

The rearrangement links TRBV5-5 to TRBJ1-6, with D unresolved. From germline, CDR1 is SGHKS and CDR2 YYEKEE (reference sequence). This CDR3 comprises 13 residues. Deletions cut 2 bases from V and 7 bases from J, with 7 bases between. CDR3 region: CASSFTANSPLHF. In nucleotides, the CDR3 is TGTGCCAGCAGCTTTACGGCGAATTCACCCCTCCACTTT.

This clonotype was seen more than once but under ten times. The V and J genes are TRBV28 and TRBJ2-7, with D perhaps being TRBD1 or TRBD2 (5 bases each). Trimming took off 5 bases at V and 4 bases at J, with 15 bases between the two ends. CDR3 length: 14 residues. The germline CDR1 and CDR2 sequences are MDHEN and SYDVKM. CDR3 DNA: TGTGCCAGCAGTCCGTCCCGGGACCCTTACGAGCAGTACTTC. Translation gives CASSPSRDPYEQYF.

The chain couples TRBV29-1 to TRBJ1-2, with D possibly matching TRBD1 (5 bases). Looked up from germline, CDR1 is SQVTM and CDR2 is ANQGSEA. V was clipped by 4 bases and J by 3 bases, with 9 bases between them. CDR3 length equals 12 residues. The CDR3 loop is CSVGGADYGYTF. CDR3 nucleotides: TGCAGCGTTGGAGGGGCCGACTATGGCTACACCTTC.

This clonotype has more than one count but fewer than ten. V and J are TRBV12-3 or TRBV12-4 and TRBJ2-3; the D is unclear. The CDR3 runs 15 residues. V dropped 5 bases and J dropped 2 bases, with 14 bases sitting between them. The CDR3 loop reads CASSPPGFFTDTQYF. The CDR3 DNA sequence: TGTGCCAGCAGTCCCCCGGGTTTTTTCACAGATACGCAGTATTTT.

The chain combines TRBV20-1 with TRBJ1-6; D unresolved. V lost 5 bases, J lost 9 bases, and 20 bases lay in between. Germline V gene sequence: CDR1 DFQATT, CDR2 SNEGSKA (reference sequence). The CDR3 is 15 amino acids. As DNA, the CDR3 is TGCAGTGCTCCTCCCCGGACTCCGGAGGGTTCACCCCTCCACTTT. Its protein product is CSAPPRTPEGSPLHF.

V is TRBV12-3 or TRBV12-4 and J is TRBJ2-1; D gene ambiguous. The germline V and J ends were trimmed by 5 bases and 5 bases, with 16 bases remaining between them. The CDR3 has 15 amino acids. The CDR3 sequence is CASSPLVSPHNEQFF. The CDR3 DNA sequence: TGTGCCAGCAGTCCGCTAGTTTCACCCCACAATGAGCAGTTCTTC.

At least ten counts were recorded for this clonotype. Here the CDR3 DNA reads TGTGCCAGCAGCCAAGTTACGGAGTACAATGAGCAGTTCTTC. This gives the protein CASSQVTEYNEQFF. The chain employs TRBV3-1 and TRBJ2-1; D not certain. Trimming pared 1 base from V and 4 bases from J, leaving 8 bases between. CDR3 length equals 14 residues. The germline CDR1 and CDR2 sequences are LGHDT and YNNKEL (reference sequence).

The chain couples TRBV10-3 to TRBJ2-5; D perhaps matches TRBD1 (5 bases). V lost 6 bases and J lost 2, with 7 bases in between. The CDR3 totals 12 residues. CDR1 is ENHRY, CDR2 SYGVKD, per germline. The CDR3 nucleotides are TGTGCCATCAGCGACAGACAAGAGACCCAGTACTTC. As protein: CAISDRQETQYF.

V and J are TRBV11-3 and TRBJ1-1, with TRBD1 matching 9 bases. The ends lost 0 bases at V and 11 bases at J; junction bases unmatched: 4. Germline-derived CDR1 and CDR2 are SGHNT and YENEEA. CDR3 size: 13 residues. This CDR3 reads CASSLETGGPAFF. The DNA for the CDR3 is TGTGCCAGCAGCTTAGAAACAGGGGGCCCGGCTTTCTTT.

The chain recombines TRBV28 with TRBJ1-2, with D tentatively TRBD1 (5 bases). The V end was cut by 6 bases, the J end by 8 bases, with 19 bases between. The CDR3 spans 14 residues. Germline V lookup: CDR1 MDHEN, CDR2 SYDVKM. This CDR3 reads CASSKRGTSDGYTF. The DNA of the CDR3 is TGTGCCAGCAGCAAAAGAGGGACGAGTGACGGCTACACCTTC.

This clonotype was recorded at least ten times. V usage is TRBV4-2 and J usage is TRBJ2-3; TRBD2 might be the D (6 bases). Trimming left V 0 bases short and J 5 bases short, with 15 bases between. CDR3 length: 16 residues. In germline, CDR1 is LGHNA, CDR2 YNFKEQ. The CDR3: CASSQDRRGGIDTQYF. As DNA, the CDR3 is TGTGCCAGCAGCCAAGATCGGAGGGGCGGGATAGATACGCAGTATTTT.

The chain has TRBV12-3 or TRBV12-4 and TRBJ2-3; 12 nucleotides align to TRBD2. J gave up 3 bases and V 6 bases, and 4 bases lay outside the gene matches. The CDR3 covers 15 residues. The CDR3 DNA sequence: TGTGCCAGCAGATTTACTAGCGGGAGGACAGATACGCAGTATTTT. It translates to CASRFTSGRTDTQYF.

This clonotype turned up a few times. The chain recombines TRBV4-1 with TRBJ1-3, with a possible D match to TRBD1 (6 bases). V lost 5 bases and J 0 bases, leaving 8 bases between the germline ends. Germline V lookup: CDR1 MGHRA, CDR2 YSYEKL. The CDR3 is 14 amino acids. CDR3 protein: CASSRGDSGNTIYF. The CDR3 bases are TGCGCCAGCAGCAGGGGGGACTCTGGAAACACCATATATTTT.

This clonotype occurred a few times. This chain connects TRBV2 to TRBJ2-1; unclear D gene. V gave up 5 bases and J gave up 4 bases, with 12 bases separating them. The CDR3 is 14 residues long. CDR1 is SNHLY, CDR2 FYNNEI, per germline. In DNA, the CDR3 is TGTGCCAGCAGTCGCGTGACCACGTACAATGAGCAGTTCTTC. This sequence encodes CASSRVTTYNEQFF.

The table lists this clonotype with a few counts. The V call is TRBV5-1, the J call TRBJ2-1, with D uncertain. CDR1 and CDR2 (germline): SGHRS, YFSETQ. The length of the CDR3 is 13 residues. Trimming left V 4 bases short and J 6 bases short, with 11 bases between. In DNA, the CDR3 is TGCGCCAGCAGCGTTGAGGTAGGCAATGAGCAGTTCTTC. This codes for CASSVEVGNEQFF.

The chain uses TRBV4-3 and TRBJ2-7; 7 bases match TRBD2. This CDR3 contains 16 residues. V gave up 0 bases and J gave up 0 bases; unmatched junction bases: 5. The germline CDR1 and CDR2 sequences are LGHNA and YSLEER. CDR3: CASSQDGGVSSYEQYF. CDR3 bases: TGCGCCAGCAGCCAAGATGGGGGGGTGAGCTCCTACGAGCAGTACTTC.

This clonotype was counted a few times. V and J are TRBV10-3 and TRBJ2-5; D might be TRBD2 (5 bases). Deletions cut 0 bases from V and 6 bases from J, with 11 bases between. This CDR3 region has 14 residues. Germline CDR1 ENHRY, CDR2 SYGVKD. Here the CDR3 DNA reads TGTGCCATCAGTGAGTCCGAGGGCGGAAAGACCCAGTACTTC. This translates into CAISESEGGKTQYF.

This clonotype appeared a few times. The chain's CDR3 is CASSLKTGTHTGELFF. CDR3 coding DNA: TGCGCCAGCAGCTTGAAAACAGGGACCCACACCGGGGAGCTGTTTTTT. This chain joins TRBV5-1 and TRBJ2-2; the D gene is possibly TRBD1 (6 bases). Deletions cut 1 base from V and 3 bases from J, with 13 bases between. The length of the CDR3 is 16 residues. Germline V gene sequence: CDR1 SGHRS, CDR2 YFSETQ. Full variable domain (remainder filled in from reference TRBV5-1 and TRBJ2-2): KAGVTQTPRYLIKTRGQQVTLSCSPISGHRSVSWYQQTPGQGLQFLFEYFSETQRNKGNFPGRFSGRQFSNSRSEMNVSTLELGDSALYLCASSLKTGTHTGELFFGEGSRLTVL.

This clonotype was counted a few times. This chain links TRBV18 with TRBJ1-1; tentative D call: TRBD1 (6 bases). Germline lookup yields CDR1 KGHSH and CDR2 LQKENI. The CDR3 has 17 amino acids. Trimming stripped 0 bases from V and 7 bases from J, with 21 bases between. DNA of the CDR3: TGTGCCAGCTCACCACCGTCCCCGGCGGTAACAGGGAGTGAAGCTTTCTTT. Its protein product is CASSPPSPAVTGSEAFF.

The chain has TRBV20-1 and TRBJ2-3; D call uncertain. The CDR3 contains 12 residues. Per germline, CDR1 DFQATT and CDR2 SNEGSKA (reference sequence). V was clipped by 5 bases and J by 4 bases, with 10 bases between them. Here the CDR3 DNA reads TGCAGTGCTCTAGTTCATTCAGATACGCAGTATTTT. Translated, it gives CSALVHSDTQYF.

V usage is TRBV28 and J usage is TRBJ1-5; D gene unclear. Trimming removed 3 bases at V and 0 bases at J, with 12 bases between. CDR1 MDHEN and CDR2 SYDVKM come from the germline V gene. The CDR3 runs to 16 residues. Here the CDR3 DNA reads TGTGCCAGCAGTTTTTGGCAGGTCTATAGCAATCAGCCCCAGCATTTT. Encoded protein: CASSFWQVYSNQPQHF.

This clonotype was found a few times. The chain is built from TRBV7-8 and TRBJ1-5; possibly TRBD1 for D (5 bases). V dropped 5 bases and J dropped 4 bases, with 6 bases sitting between them. CDR3 size: 12 residues. Germline V gene data show CDR1 as SGHVS and CDR2 as FQNEAQ. The CDR3 DNA is TGTGCCAGCAGCCGACAGAATCAGCCCCAGCATTTT. Its protein product is CASSRQNQPQHF.

This clonotype showed up many times. The chain links TRBV6-5 to TRBJ2-2; the D gene is possibly TRBD2 (7 bases). Between the trimmed V and J ends, which lost 2 bases and 4 bases, there was a span of 8 bases. The CDR3 covers 14 residues. From germline, CDR1 is MNHEY and CDR2 SVGAGI. CDR3 nucleotide sequence: TGTGCCAGCAGTTACAGGGGGGGCACCGGGGAGCTGTTTTTT. Protein product: CASSYRGGTGELFF.

This clonotype was seen a handful of times. V is TRBV7-8 and J is TRBJ1-1; no clear D. The CDR3 runs to 13 residues. Trimming shortened V by 1 base and J by 4 bases, and 7 bases separated the two germline ends. The germline V gene encodes CDR1 SGHVS and CDR2 FQNEAQ. The CDR3 here is CASSLGSSTEAFF. The CDR3 coding sequence is TGTGCCAGCAGCTTAGGGAGCAGCACTGAAGCTTTCTTT.

The sample holds a few counts of this clonotype. The chain has TRBV9 and TRBJ1-2; D call uncertain. Germline CDR1 reads SGDLS; CDR2 reads YYNGEE. V was clipped by 0 bases and J by 0 bases, with 9 bases between them. The CDR3 runs to 15 residues. CDR3 in DNA: TGTGCCAGCAGCGTAGATGCACGAGCTAACTATGGCTACACCTTC. It translates to CASSVDARANYGYTF.

The chain links TRBV20-1 to TRBJ2-5; unclear D gene. Germline assignment: CDR1 DFQATT and CDR2 SNEGSKA (reference sequence). The CDR3 is 14 amino acids. Trimming shortened V by 3 bases and J by 7 bases, and 18 bases separated the two germline ends. CDR3 region: CSASGGGGVSTQYF. CDR3 nucleotides: TGCAGTGCTAGCGGTGGTGGCGGCGTATCGACCCAGTACTTC.

The rearrangement uses TRBV11-2 and TRBJ2-1, with D uncertain. Per germline, CDR1 SGHAT and CDR2 FQNNGV. The CDR3 spans 14 residues. V lost 7 bases, J lost 6 bases, and 16 bases lay in between. The CDR3 here is CASTSGPEFNEQFF. CDR3 bases: TGTGCCAGCACCTCCGGTCCGGAATTCAATGAGCAGTTCTTC.